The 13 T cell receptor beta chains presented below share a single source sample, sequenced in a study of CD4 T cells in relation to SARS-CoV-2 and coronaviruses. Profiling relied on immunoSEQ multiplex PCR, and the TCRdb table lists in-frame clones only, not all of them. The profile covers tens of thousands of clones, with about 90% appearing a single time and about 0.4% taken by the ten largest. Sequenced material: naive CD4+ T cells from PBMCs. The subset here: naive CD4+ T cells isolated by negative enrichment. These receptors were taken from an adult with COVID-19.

CDR3 loop: CASGLAGGRRETQYF. CDR3 nucleotides: TGTGCCAGCGGGTTAGCGGGAGGGCGGAGAGAGACCCAGTACTTC. The chain links TRBV3-1 (or the pseudogene TRBV3-2) to TRBJ2-5; 11 bases match TRBD2. The junction had 9 bases not matched to a gene; V was cut back by 8 bases and J by 4 bases. Germline CDR1 LGHDT, CDR2 YNNKEL (reference sequence). There are 15 residues in the CDR3.

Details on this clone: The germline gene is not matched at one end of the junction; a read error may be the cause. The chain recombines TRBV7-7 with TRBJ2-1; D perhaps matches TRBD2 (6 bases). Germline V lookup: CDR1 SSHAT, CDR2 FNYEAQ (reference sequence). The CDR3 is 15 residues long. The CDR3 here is CASSSGTQPSNEQFF. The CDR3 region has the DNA TGTGCTAGCAGCTCCGGGACTCAACCCTCCAATGAGCAGTTCTTC.

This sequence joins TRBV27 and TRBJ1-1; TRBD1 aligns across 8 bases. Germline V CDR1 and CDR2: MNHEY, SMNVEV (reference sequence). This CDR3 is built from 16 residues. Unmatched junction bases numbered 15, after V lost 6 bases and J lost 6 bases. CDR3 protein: CASRFGQGQSGAEAFF. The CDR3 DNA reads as TGTGCCAGCAGATTCGGACAGGGACAGTCGGGAGCTGAAGCTTTCTTT.

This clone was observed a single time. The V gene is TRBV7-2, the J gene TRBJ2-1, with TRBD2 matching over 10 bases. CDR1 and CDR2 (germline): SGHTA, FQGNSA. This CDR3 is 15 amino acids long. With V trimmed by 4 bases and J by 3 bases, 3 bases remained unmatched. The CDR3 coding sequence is TGTGCCAGCAGCTCAGCGGGAGGGAACTACAATGAGCAGTTCTTC. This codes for CASSSAGGNYNEQFF.

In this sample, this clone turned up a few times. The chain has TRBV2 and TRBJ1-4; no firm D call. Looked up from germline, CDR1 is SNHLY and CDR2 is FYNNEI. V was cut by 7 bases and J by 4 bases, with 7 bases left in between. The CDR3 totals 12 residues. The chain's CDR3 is CASTSVNEKLFF. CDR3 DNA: TGTGCCAGCACCTCAGTTAATGAAAAACTGTTTTTT.

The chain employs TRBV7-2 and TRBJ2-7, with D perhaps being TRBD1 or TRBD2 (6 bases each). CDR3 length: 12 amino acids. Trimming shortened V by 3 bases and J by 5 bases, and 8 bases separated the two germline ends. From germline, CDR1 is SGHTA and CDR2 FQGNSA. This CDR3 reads CASSLGGHEQYF. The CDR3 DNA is TGTGCCAGCAGCTTGGGGGGCCACGAGCAGTACTTC.

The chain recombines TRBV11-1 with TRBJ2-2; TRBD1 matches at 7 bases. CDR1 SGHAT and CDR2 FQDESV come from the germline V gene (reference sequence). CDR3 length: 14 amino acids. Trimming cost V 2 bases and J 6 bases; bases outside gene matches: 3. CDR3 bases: TGTGCCAGCAGCTTACGGACAGGCTCCGGGGAGCTGTTTTTT. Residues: CASSLRTGSGELFF.

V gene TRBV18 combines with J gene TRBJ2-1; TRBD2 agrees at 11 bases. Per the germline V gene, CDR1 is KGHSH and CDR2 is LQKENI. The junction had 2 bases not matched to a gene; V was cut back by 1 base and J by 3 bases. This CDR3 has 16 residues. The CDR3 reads CASSPQGLADYNEQFF. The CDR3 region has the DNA TGTGCCAGCTCACCACAGGGACTAGCGGACTACAATGAGCAGTTCTTC.

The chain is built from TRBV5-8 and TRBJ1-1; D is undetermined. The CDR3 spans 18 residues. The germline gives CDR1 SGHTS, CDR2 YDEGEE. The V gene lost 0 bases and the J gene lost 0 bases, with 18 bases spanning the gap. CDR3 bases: TGTGCCAGCAGCTTGGTTGTCATGTTGGGCCCTATGAACACTGAAGCTTTCTTT. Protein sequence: CASSLVVMLGPMNTEAFF.

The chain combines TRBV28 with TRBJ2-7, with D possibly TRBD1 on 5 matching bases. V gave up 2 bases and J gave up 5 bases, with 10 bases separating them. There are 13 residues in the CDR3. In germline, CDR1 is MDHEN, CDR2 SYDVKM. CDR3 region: CASSLTSGNEQYF. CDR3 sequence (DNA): TGTGCCAGCAGTTTAACGTCAGGGAACGAGCAGTACTTC. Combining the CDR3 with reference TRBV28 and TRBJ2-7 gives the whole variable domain DVKVTQSSRYLVKRTGEKVFLECVQDMDHENMFWYRQDPGLGLRLIYFSYDVKMKEKGDIPEGYSVSREKKERFSLILESASTNQTSMYLCASSLTSGNEQYFGPGTRLTVT.

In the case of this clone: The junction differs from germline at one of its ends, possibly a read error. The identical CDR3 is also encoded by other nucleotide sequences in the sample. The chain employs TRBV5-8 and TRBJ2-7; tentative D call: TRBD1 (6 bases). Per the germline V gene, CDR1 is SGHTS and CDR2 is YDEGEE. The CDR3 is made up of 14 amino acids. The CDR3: CASTDTGLRYEQYF. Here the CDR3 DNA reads TGTGCCAGCACCGATACAGGGTTAAGATACGAGCAATACTTC.

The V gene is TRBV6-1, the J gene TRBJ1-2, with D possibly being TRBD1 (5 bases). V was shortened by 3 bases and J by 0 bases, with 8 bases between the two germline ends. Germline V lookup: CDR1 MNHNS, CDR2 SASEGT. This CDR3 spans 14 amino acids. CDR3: CASSDSGANYGYTF. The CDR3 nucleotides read TGTGCCAGCAGTGATTCGGGGGCTAACTATGGCTACACCTTC.

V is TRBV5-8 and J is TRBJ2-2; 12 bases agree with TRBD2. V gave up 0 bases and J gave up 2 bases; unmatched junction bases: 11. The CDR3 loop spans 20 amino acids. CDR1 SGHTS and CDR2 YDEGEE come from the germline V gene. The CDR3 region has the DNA TGTGCCAGCAGCTTGGGGATTCAGAGGACTAGCGGGATTAACACCGGGGAGCTGTTTTTT. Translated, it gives CASSLGIQRTSGINTGELFF.